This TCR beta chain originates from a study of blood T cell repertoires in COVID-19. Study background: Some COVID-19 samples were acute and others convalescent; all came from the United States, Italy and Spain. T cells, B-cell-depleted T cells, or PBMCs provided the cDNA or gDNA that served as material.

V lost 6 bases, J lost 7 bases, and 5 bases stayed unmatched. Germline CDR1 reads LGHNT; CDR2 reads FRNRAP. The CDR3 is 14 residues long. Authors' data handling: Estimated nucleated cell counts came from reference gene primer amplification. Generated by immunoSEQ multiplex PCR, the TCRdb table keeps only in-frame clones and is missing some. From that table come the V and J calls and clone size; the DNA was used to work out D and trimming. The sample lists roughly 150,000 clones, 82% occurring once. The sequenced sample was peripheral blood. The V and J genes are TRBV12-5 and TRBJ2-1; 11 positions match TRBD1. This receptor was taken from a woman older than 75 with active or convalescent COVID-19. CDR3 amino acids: CASGPDRGRNEQFF. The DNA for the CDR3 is TGTGCTAGTGGCCCGGACAGGGGGCGAAATGAGCAGTTCTTC.